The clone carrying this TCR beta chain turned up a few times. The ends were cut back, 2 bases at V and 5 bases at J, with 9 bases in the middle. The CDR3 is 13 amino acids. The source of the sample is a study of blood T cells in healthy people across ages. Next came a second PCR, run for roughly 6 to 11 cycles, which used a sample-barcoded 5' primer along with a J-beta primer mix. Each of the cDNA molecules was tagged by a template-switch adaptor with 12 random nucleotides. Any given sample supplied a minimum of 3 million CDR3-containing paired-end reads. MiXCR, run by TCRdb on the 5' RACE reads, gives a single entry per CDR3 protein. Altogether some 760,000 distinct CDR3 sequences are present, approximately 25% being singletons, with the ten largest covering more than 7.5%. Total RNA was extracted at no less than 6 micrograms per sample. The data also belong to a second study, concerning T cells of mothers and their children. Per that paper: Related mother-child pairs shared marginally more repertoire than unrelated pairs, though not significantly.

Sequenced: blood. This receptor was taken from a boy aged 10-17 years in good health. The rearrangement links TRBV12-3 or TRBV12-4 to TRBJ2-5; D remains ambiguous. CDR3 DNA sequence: TGTGCCAGCAGTTTACAGATTCGGGAGACCCAGTACTTC. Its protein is CASSLQIRETQYF.